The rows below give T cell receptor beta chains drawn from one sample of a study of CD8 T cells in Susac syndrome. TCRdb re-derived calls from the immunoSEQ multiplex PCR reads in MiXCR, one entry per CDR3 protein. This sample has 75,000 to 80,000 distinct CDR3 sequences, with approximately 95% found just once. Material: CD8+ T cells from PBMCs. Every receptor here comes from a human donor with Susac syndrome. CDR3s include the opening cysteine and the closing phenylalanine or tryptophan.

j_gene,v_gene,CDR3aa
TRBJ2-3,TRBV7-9,CASSPRGGAGTDTQYF
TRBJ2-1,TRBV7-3,CASSLRTSGDSYNEQFF
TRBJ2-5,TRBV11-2,CASSLTGGGQKTQYF
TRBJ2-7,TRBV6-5,CASSYSLSYEQYF
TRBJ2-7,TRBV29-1,CSVDDRGRGYEQYF
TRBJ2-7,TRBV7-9,CASSWTGGDEQYF
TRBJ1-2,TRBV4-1,CASSQLTDYGYTF
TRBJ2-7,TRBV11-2,CASSLRQFYEQYF
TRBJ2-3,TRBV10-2,CASSILAHGTDTQYF
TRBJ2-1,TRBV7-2,CASSLGVSSLNNEQFF
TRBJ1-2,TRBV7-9,CASSPDGYGYTF
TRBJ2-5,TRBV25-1,CASSEVLAGYQETQYF
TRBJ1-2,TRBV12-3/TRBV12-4,CASSPGQGGYTF
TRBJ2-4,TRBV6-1,CASTSLRTGFGNIQYF
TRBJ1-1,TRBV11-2,CASSFTETEAFF
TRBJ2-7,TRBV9,CASSVATGPSYEQYF